This record covers a single T cell receptor (beta chain). Its binding antigen is unknown. Base qualities are not recorded, but no much larger clone differs from it by a single base. This specimen comes from a study of blood T cell repertoires in COVID-19 (dated by TCRdb to the early 2020s). For the study in its entirety: Collaborator samples came from the United States, Italy and Spain and covered acute and convalescent phases of COVID-19. Where available, HLA class I and class II types were obtained from metadata supplied by the sample provider rather than from assay-based typing. The prospective study material was composed of cDNA or gDNA derived from T cells, B-cell-depleted T cells, or PBMCs. The repertoires were released in a freely available public database intended as a resource for research on the immune response to SARS-CoV-2. The samples were drawn from the first 160 participants of the ongoing ImmuneRACE study and from some 1,300 subjects provided by 6 global collaborators. Deeply sampled blood TCRbeta repertoires from subjects exposed to, actively infected with, or recovered from COVID-19 were included in the dataset. A de-identified subject ID, COVID-19 status, age in years and sex were almost always included in the sample metadata. Findings and caveats that apply to the study as a whole: Clinical and demographic metadata were provided uncurated, with the amount varying by source and participant.

Reading the germline V gene (reference sequence) gives CDR1 GTSNPN and CDR2 SVGIG. The CDR3, from cysteine to phenylalanine, totals 13 residues. Left in the record is the CDR3 DNA by itself, 39 bases read in frame from the first base. For this chain, trimming is 2 bases at the V end and 10 bases at the J end, and the number of junction bases without a gene match is 6. Each collaborating institution followed its own protocols to collect whole blood in K2EDTA tubes. Collaborator samples were shipped for TCRbeta analysis as frozen whole blood, isolated PBMCs, or DNA extracted from either sample type. The immunoSEQ Assay, a bias-controlled multiplex PCR, was used to amplify TCRbeta CDR3 regions from genomic DNA. In the source study's methods: Nucleated cell counts per sample were estimated from amplification of reference gene primers within the assay. To quantify the absolute abundance of each unique TCRbeta CDR3 rearrangement, sequence reads were collapsed and filtered. Productive Simpson clonality was computed per sample as the square root of Simpson's diversity index over productive rearrangements. The table was pulled from immuneACCESS by TCRdb, which kept in-frame rearrangements only. Such tables lose some clones; where checked, under half of the loss comes from unresolved V genes, and the rest has no known cause. The V and J calls and the clone size are those of that table, but D and trimming were determined from the DNA. Across this sample there are about 400,000 clones, with about 87% seen only once. The ten largest clones take up 3% of the sample.

This receptor was obtained from a human donor in a cohort sampled during active COVID-19. The sequenced material came from peripheral blood. The rearrangement combines TRBV30 with TRBJ2-1; 9 nucleotides in the junction match TRBD1. The sequenced DNA: TGTGCCTGGAGTTCCTCCGGGACAGGGGAGCAGTTCTTC. Protein translation: CAWSSSGTGEQFF.